The present T cell receptor beta chain was sequenced within a study of blood T cell repertoires in COVID-19. Study-wide background: Acute-phase and convalescent COVID-19 samples originated in the United States, Italy and Spain. PBMCs, B-cell-depleted T cells, or T cells were the source of the cDNA or gDNA that made up the material.

This CDR3 has 15 amino acids. Trimming pared 6 bases from V and 4 bases from J, leaving 18 bases between. In germline, CDR1 is SNHLY, CDR2 FYNNEI. As processed by the authors: Quantification of nucleated cells was approximated via reference gene primer amplification. Generated by immunoSEQ multiplex PCR, the TCRdb table keeps only in-frame clones and is missing some. V and J calls and clone size are those listed in that table; D and trimming were worked out from the DNA. The sample shows 60,000 to 75,000 clones, 85% of them seen only once. The sequence derives from an elderly woman with active or convalescent COVID-19. The sequenced sample was peripheral blood. The chain has TRBV2 and TRBJ1-1, with a tentative D call TRBD1 (6 bases). The CDR3 bases are TGTGCCAGCAGCTGGGCCGGAGTCAGGGGCACTGAAGCTTTCTTT. This encodes CASSWAGVRGTEAFF.